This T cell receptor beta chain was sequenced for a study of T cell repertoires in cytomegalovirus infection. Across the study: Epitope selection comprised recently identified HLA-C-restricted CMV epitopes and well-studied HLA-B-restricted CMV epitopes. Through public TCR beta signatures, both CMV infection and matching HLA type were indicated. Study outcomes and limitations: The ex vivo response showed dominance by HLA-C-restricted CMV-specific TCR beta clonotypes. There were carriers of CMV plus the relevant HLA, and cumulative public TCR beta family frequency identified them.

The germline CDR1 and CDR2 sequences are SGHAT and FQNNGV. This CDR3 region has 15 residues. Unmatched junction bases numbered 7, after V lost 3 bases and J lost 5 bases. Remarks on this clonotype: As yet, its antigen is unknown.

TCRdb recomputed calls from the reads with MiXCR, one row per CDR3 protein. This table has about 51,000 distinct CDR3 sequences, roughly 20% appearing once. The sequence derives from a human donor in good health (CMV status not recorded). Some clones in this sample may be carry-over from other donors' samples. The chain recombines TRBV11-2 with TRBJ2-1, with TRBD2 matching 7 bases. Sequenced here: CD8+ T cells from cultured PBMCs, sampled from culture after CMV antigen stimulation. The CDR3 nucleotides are TGTGCCAGCAGCTTGGGAGGGGACTACAACAATGAGCAGTTCTTC. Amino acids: CASSLGGDYNNEQFF. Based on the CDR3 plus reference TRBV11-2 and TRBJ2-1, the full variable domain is EAGVAQSPRYKIIEKRQSVAFWCNPISGHATLYWYQQILGQGPKLLIQFQNNGVVDDSQLPKDRFSAERLKGVDSTLKIQPAKLEDSAVYLCASSLGGDYNNEQFFGPGTRLTVL.